These 15 T cell receptor beta chains originate from one sample sequenced in a study of shared clonotypes between healthy human individuals. TCRdb keeps only in-frame clones here, not all; method: immunoSEQ multiplex PCR. This table has 75,000 to 100,000 clones, approximately 44% appearing once. The specimen was PBMCs. Source of these receptors: a woman aged 35 to 49 in good health. Some clones in this sample may be carry-over from other donors' samples.

Note on this clone: This probably arose from a read error, given a far larger clone one base away. Other DNA variants within this sample encode the same CDR3. The chain has TRBV5-1 and TRBJ2-7; the match to TRBD2 covers 13 bases. Germline V gene sequence: CDR1 SGHRS, CDR2 YFSETQ. With V trimmed by 3 bases and J by 1 base, 1 base remained unmatched. The CDR3 runs to 15 residues. The CDR3 loop reads CASSSGLAGSYEQYF. The DNA of the CDR3 is TGCGCCAGCAGCTCGGGACTAGCGGGGTCCTACGAGCAGTACTTC. The whole variable domain, remainder taken from reference TRBV5-1 and TRBJ2-7, is KAGVTQTPRYLIKTRGQQVTLSCSPISGHRSVSWYQQTPGQGLQFLFEYFSETQRNKGNFPGRFSGRQFSNSRSEMNVSTLELGDSALYLCASSSGLAGSYEQYFGPGTRLTVT.

This clone was seen at least ten times. The chain links TRBV9 to TRBJ1-6; D may be TRBD1 (5 bases). The germline V gene has CDR1 SGDLS and CDR2 YYNGEE. V was cut by 1 base and J by 10 bases, with 18 bases left in between. The CDR3 is 16 residues long. The CDR3 reads CASSVQPDGGGSPLHF. CDR3 DNA sequence: TGTGCCAGCAGCGTACAACCTGATGGGGGTGGATCACCCCTCCACTTT.

The gene calls are TRBV9 and TRBJ2-7, with D possibly TRBD2 on 5 matching bases. The CDR3 is 14 residues long. The V gene lost 1 base and the J gene lost 5 bases, with 13 bases spanning the gap. Germline CDR1 and CDR2: SGDLS and YYNGEE. Written as DNA, the CDR3 is TGTGCCAGCAGCGTAAACGGGGTCTGGAACGAGCAGTACTTC. Amino acid sequence: CASSVNGVWNEQYF.

This clone was counted once. This likely traces to a read error, being one base from a far larger clone. The same CDR3 can be traced to other DNA sequences in this sample. The chain has TRBV14 and TRBJ2-7; TRBD1 aligns across 10 bases. J gave up 6 bases and V 5 bases, and 13 bases lay outside the gene matches. The CDR3 consists of 16 residues. The germline V gene encodes CDR1 SGHDN and CDR2 FVKESK. DNA of the CDR3: TGTGCCAGCAGCTCCCTTCCTGGGACAGGGGCCCTCGAGCAGTACTTC. This encodes CASSSLPGTGALEQYF.

The V call is TRBV15, the J call TRBJ2-1; TRBD2 agrees at 7 bases. The V segment lost 7 bases and the J segment 10 bases; nucleotides outside the gene matches: 13. Germline CDR1 LNHNV, CDR2 YYDKDF (reference sequence). This CDR3 has 14 residues. CDR3 in amino acids: CATNTGGGGREQFF. CDR3 nucleotides: TGTGCCACCAATACCGGTGGGGGAGGGCGGGAGCAGTTCTTC.

Points on this clone: The sample contains more than one DNA sequence encoding this CDR3. Here the CDR3 DNA reads TGCAGCGTTGAACGGGGTAATGAGCAGTTCTTC. Protein: CSVERGNEQFF. The J gene is TRBJ2-1, the V gene TRBV29-1; D is possibly TRBD2 (5 bases). In germline, CDR1 is SQVTM, CDR2 ANQGSEA. The CDR3 has 11 amino acids. The V gene lost 2 bases and the J gene lost 7 bases, with 6 bases spanning the gap.

This clone showed up many times. The sample carries other DNA sequences with the same CDR3. The chain has TRBV29-1 and TRBJ1-4; 7 bases agree with TRBD1. The germline V gene encodes CDR1 SQVTM and CDR2 ANQGSEA. The CDR3 extends over 13 amino acids. Unmatched junction bases numbered 0, after V lost 0 bases and J lost 5 bases. In nucleotides, the CDR3 is TGCAGCGTTGAAGAGGGACAGAATGAAAAACTGTTTTTT. It translates to CSVEEGQNEKLFF.

The genes are TRBV5-4 and TRBJ2-5; 10 bases are a match to TRBD2. The DNA end is a closer match to TRBJ2-7, so the J assignment may be wrong. The CDR3 contains 15 residues. From germline, CDR1 is SGHNT and CDR2 YYREEE (reference sequence). CDR3 in DNA: TGTGCCAGCAGCCCCGGACTAGCGGAGATCTACGAGCAGTACTTC. Translated, it gives CASSPGLAEIYEQYF.

V usage is TRBV27 and J usage is TRBJ2-3, with 10 bases matching TRBD1. The CDR3 length is 13 residues. Germline V gene sequence: CDR1 MNHEY, CDR2 SMNVEV (reference sequence). Losses at the gene ends were 3 bases for V and 9 bases for J; bases not matched to a gene: 3. CDR3 bases: TGTGCCAGCAGTTTTTCGGACAGGGGGACGCAGTATTTT. Its translation: CASSFSDRGTQYF.

In this sample, this clone turned up many times. The chain has TRBV9 and TRBJ2-3; the D gene is possibly TRBD1 (6 bases). V dropped 0 bases and J dropped 5 bases, with 13 bases sitting between them. This CDR3 region has 15 residues. The V gene's germline CDR1 is SGDLS and CDR2 YYNGEE. CDR3 protein: CASSVEGTRGDTQYF. The CDR3 DNA sequence: TGTGCCAGCAGCGTAGAGGGTACCAGGGGAGATACGCAGTATTTT.

This clone was counted at least ten times. The CDR3 sequence: CASSSGHSTDTQYF. Here the CDR3 DNA reads TGTGCCAGCAGCTCCGGACATAGCACAGATACGCAGTATTTT. The rearrangement links TRBV7-3 to TRBJ2-3; possible D gene TRBD1, 5 bases. Germline V gives CDR1 SGHTA, CDR2 FQGTGA. The V gene lost 4 bases and the J gene lost 0 bases, with 8 bases spanning the gap. CDR3 length: 14 amino acids.

About this clone: A far bigger clonotype differs at one base, so this is likely a read error. Additional DNA sequences in this sample encode the identical CDR3. The chain recombines TRBV30 with TRBJ2-7; maybe TRBD1 (6 bases). V was trimmed by 2 bases and J by 6 bases, leaving 8 bases between them. This CDR3 region has 11 residues. CDR1 and CDR2 from the germline V gene are GTSNPN and SVGIG (reference sequence). The CDR3 region is CAWSLQGEQYF. The CDR3 nucleotides are TGTGCCTGGAGTTTACAGGGCGAGCAGTACTTC.

This clone was observed a few times. The chain combines TRBV7-9 with TRBJ2-7, with 9 bases lining up with TRBD2. From germline, CDR1 is SEHNR and CDR2 FQNEAQ (reference sequence). This CDR3 is 15 amino acids long. After removal of 5 bases from V and 2 bases from J, the junction contained 7 bases not matched to a gene. DNA for the CDR3: TGTGCCAGCAGCGCAGTGGGCGGGAGGGCCTACGAGCAGTACTTC. It yields the protein CASSAVGGRAYEQYF.

This chain joins TRBV5-6 and TRBJ1-3, with D possibly matching TRBD1 (6 bases). V was shortened by 8 bases and J by 0 bases, with 24 bases between the two germline ends. CDR1 SGHDT and CDR2 YYEEEE come from the germline V gene. The CDR3 has 18 residues. The CDR3 region has the DNA TGTGCCAGACAGGGAGACTGTTTGATGCGGGGCTCTGGAAACACCATATATTTT. Its translation: CARQGDCLMRGSGNTIYF.

There are many counts of this clone. The chain employs TRBV10-2 and TRBJ2-2; weak D call: TRBD2 (6 bases). The CDR3 consists of 15 residues. Between the trimmed V and J ends, which lost 3 bases and 5 bases, there was a span of 13 bases. Germline loops: CDR1 WSHSY, CDR2 SAAADI. CDR3 bases: TGCGCCAGCAGTGAAGCGGGTCGATGGACCGGGGAGCTGTTTTTT. Encoded protein: CASSEAGRWTGELFF.